By sample share, the clone carrying this T cell receptor beta chain is medium-sized. The record originates from a study of OX40 agonist ivuxolimab in advanced cancers. Measured with immunoSEQ multiplex PCR; TCRdb has only the in-frame clones, and not every one. The sample shows around 38,000 clones, around 82% of them seen only once. The germline V gene has CDR1 SGHTA and CDR2 FQGNSA. This CDR3 is built from 14 residues. The junction had 5 bases not matched to a gene; V was cut back by 3 bases and J by 7 bases. The gene calls are TRBV7-2 and TRBJ1-5; 8 bases line up with TRBD1. The TCR sequence derives from an adult with an advanced solid tumor such as melanoma, head and neck, liver or kidney cancer. Sequenced material: CD4+ or CD8+ T cells sorted from blood, taken in a trial of the OX40 agonist ivuxolimab. CDR3 loop: CASSFVTGEQPQHF. The CDR3 bases are TGTGCCAGCAGCTTCGTGACAGGGGAGCAGCCCCAGCATTTT.